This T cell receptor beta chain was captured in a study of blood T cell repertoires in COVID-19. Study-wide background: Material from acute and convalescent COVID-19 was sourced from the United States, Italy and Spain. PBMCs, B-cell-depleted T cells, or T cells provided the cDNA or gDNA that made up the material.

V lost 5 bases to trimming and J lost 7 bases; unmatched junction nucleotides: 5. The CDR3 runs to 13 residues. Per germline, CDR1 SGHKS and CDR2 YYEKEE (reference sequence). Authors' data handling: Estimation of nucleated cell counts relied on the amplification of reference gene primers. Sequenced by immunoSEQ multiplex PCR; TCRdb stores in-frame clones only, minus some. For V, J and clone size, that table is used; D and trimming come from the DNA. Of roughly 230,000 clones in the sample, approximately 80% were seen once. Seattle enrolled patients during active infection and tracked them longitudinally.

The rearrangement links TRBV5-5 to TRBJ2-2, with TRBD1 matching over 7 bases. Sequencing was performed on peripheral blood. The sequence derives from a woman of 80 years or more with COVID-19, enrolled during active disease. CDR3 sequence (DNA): TGTGCCAGCAGGCAGGGGGTGATCGGGGAGCTGTTTTTT. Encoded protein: CASRQGVIGELFF.